Shown below are 19 T cell receptor beta chains from a single sample sequenced in a study of cytomegalovirus exposure and HLA in healthy donors. PCR primers comprised 60 Vbeta and 13 Jbeta primers. The data were produced by immunoSEQ multiplex PCR, yet TCRdb's version contains in-frame clones alone and is incomplete. The data show about 98,000 clones, 70% to 80% seen once. The source material was PBMCs. The receptor set was obtained from a man between 18 and 35 years old in good health and CMV-seropositive.

The chain couples TRBV2 to TRBJ1-2, with 7 bases identical to TRBD1. There are 15 residues in the CDR3. The germline gives CDR1 SNHLY, CDR2 FYNNEI. Trimming cost V 5 bases and J 4 bases; bases outside gene matches: 10. In nucleotides, the CDR3 is TGTGCCAGCAGTCCCAGGACAGGAAACTTCTATGGCTACACCTTC. Residues: CASSPRTGNFYGYTF.

This clone was recorded only once. The genes are TRBV27 and TRBJ2-5, with TRBD1 identical over 7 bases. The CDR3 is 15 residues long. With V trimmed by 5 bases and J by 5 bases, 11 bases remained unmatched. Looked up from germline, CDR1 is MNHEY and CDR2 is SMNVEV (reference sequence). CDR3 nucleotide sequence: TGTGCCAGCAGTCACCGGGACAGAGGCGGGGAGACCCAGTACTTC. Translating gives CASSHRDRGGETQYF.

The chain joins TRBV9 to TRBJ2-5; D gene ambiguous. Germline CDR1 is SGDLS and CDR2 is YYNGEE. Trimming took 2 bases from V and 5 from J, leaving 10 bases between them. There are 13 residues in the CDR3. CDR3 sequence (DNA): TGTGCCAGCAGCGTTAGTAGTTGGGAGACCCAGTACTTC. Its protein is CASSVSSWETQYF.

V and J are TRBV6-5 and TRBJ1-2; the D is unclear. Germline V gene data show CDR1 as MNHEY and CDR2 as SVGAGI. CDR3 length: 13 amino acids. V was pared by 4 bases and J by 3 bases, with 9 bases between. CDR3 DNA: TGTGCCAGCAGTTCCACGGACTACTATGGCTACACCTTC. Protein sequence: CASSSTDYYGYTF.

The chain couples TRBV7-3 to TRBJ1-1; D is ambiguous. Per the germline V gene, CDR1 is SGHTA and CDR2 is FQGTGA. Trimming cost V 2 bases and J 7 bases, with 8 bases left between them. This CDR3 has 12 residues. In nucleotides, the CDR3 is TGTGCCAGCAGCTTATGGGGAGGTGAAGCTTTCTTT. It is translated as CASSLWGGEAFF.

J is TRBJ1-3 and V is TRBV27; D might be TRBD1 (6 bases). CDR3 length: 17 amino acids. Trimming removed 0 bases at V and 0 bases at J, with 12 bases between. Germline CDR1 is MNHEY and CDR2 is SMNVEV (reference sequence). The CDR3 sequence: CASSLSGQQVSGNTIYF. The CDR3 DNA is TGTGCCAGCAGTTTATCCGGACAGCAAGTCTCTGGAAACACCATATATTTT.

J is TRBJ2-5 and V is TRBV11-2; D ambiguous. This CDR3 comprises 15 residues. The germline V gene has CDR1 SGHAT and CDR2 FQNNGV. V was cut by 1 base and J by 1 base, with 10 bases left in between. This chain's CDR3 is CASSLGGGSQETQYF. Written as DNA, the CDR3 is TGTGCCAGCAGCTTAGGCGGCGGTTCCCAAGAGACCCAGTACTTC.

This clone was counted between two and nine times. The V and J genes are TRBV5-6 and TRBJ2-5; no firm D call. The CDR3 contains 16 residues. Trimming stripped 3 bases from V and 5 bases from J, with 20 bases between. Germline CDR1 is SGHDT and CDR2 is YYEEEE. Here the CDR3 DNA reads TGTGCCAGCAGCTCAAAAACGGTTCCCGTATATGAGACCCAGTACTTC. This sequence encodes CASSSKTVPVYETQYF.

DNA for the CDR3: TGTGCCAGCAGCCTCCCCGGGGGGCGAGACTATGGCTACACCTTC. Residues: CASSLPGGRDYGYTF. The rearrangement links TRBV9 to TRBJ1-2, with D possibly being TRBD1 (6 bases). Between the trimmed V and J ends, which lost 4 bases and 3 bases, there was a span of 16 bases. Germline V CDR1 and CDR2: SGDLS, YYNGEE. The CDR3 is 15 residues long.

The V and J genes are TRBV10-1 and TRBJ1-1; the D is unclear. Germline V gene data show CDR1 as WNHNN and CDR2 as SYGVQD (reference sequence). Between the trimmed V and J ends, which lost 4 bases and 0 bases, there was a span of 6 bases. This CDR3 has 13 residues. The CDR3 loop is CASSGGLNTEAFF. The CDR3 DNA sequence: TGCGCCAGCAGTGGCGGATTGAACACTGAAGCTTTCTTT.

The chain recombines TRBV28 with TRBJ1-5; 7 nucleotides align to TRBD1. CDR1 and CDR2 from the germline V gene are MDHEN and SYDVKM. The CDR3 is 17 amino acids. V was pared by 5 bases and J by 0 bases, with 10 bases of the junction left unmatched. In nucleotides, the CDR3 is TGTGCCAGCAGTCCGGCGGACAGGAGAAATAGCAATCAGCCCCAGCATTTT. Translated, it gives CASSPADRRNSNQPQHF. Together with reference TRBV28 and TRBJ1-5, the CDR3 gives the full variable domain: DVKVTQSSRYLVKRTGEKVFLECVQDMDHENMFWYRQDPGLGLRLIYFSYDVKMKEKGDIPEGYSVSREKKERFSLILESASTNQTSMYLCASSPADRRNSNQPQHFGDGTRLSIL.

The chain employs TRBV4-1 and TRBJ1-1; perhaps TRBD1 as D (5 bases). The CDR3 extends over 15 amino acids. Germline loops: CDR1 MGHRA, CDR2 YSYEKL. The ends were cut back, 3 bases at V and 4 bases at J, with 15 bases in the middle. The CDR3 loop is CASSHLKGLSTEAFF. CDR3 in DNA: TGCGCCAGCAGCCACCTAAAGGGGTTAAGCACTGAAGCTTTCTTT.

The V gene is TRBV5-4, the J gene TRBJ2-6; 7 nucleotides line up with TRBD2. In germline, CDR1 is SGHNT, CDR2 YYREEE (reference sequence). This CDR3 spans 20 amino acids. J lost 0 bases, V lost 4 bases, and 16 bases had no gene match. The CDR3 protein is CASSGPGRGSSDSGANVLTF. CDR3 nucleotides: TGTGCCAGCAGCGGGCCTGGGCGGGGGAGCTCTGACTCTGGGGCCAACGTCCTGACTTTC.

The gene calls are TRBV4-1 and TRBJ2-3, with 9 bases matching TRBD2. This CDR3 has 15 amino acids. Trimming removed 8 bases from V and 0 bases from J; junction bases left unmatched: 6. The germline gives CDR1 MGHRA, CDR2 YSYEKL. The DNA of the CDR3 is TGCGCCAGCGGAACTAGCGGGCTTAGCACAGATACGCAGTATTTT. It is translated as CASGTSGLSTDTQYF.

The CDR3 sequence is CASSEVAGGATDTQYF. CDR3 nucleotides: TGTGCCAGCAGTGAAGTTGCGGGGGGGGCGACAGATACGCAGTATTTT. This chain connects TRBV6-1 to TRBJ2-3; 9 nucleotides agree with TRBD2. Losses at the gene ends were 1 base for V and 3 bases for J; bases not matched to a gene: 5. From germline, CDR1 is MNHNS and CDR2 SASEGT. The CDR3 runs to 16 residues.

V gene TRBV7-2 combines with J gene TRBJ1-5; D perhaps matches TRBD1 (5 bases). The CDR3 spans 15 residues. The V gene lost 6 bases and the J gene lost 3 bases, with 15 bases spanning the gap. In germline, CDR1 is SGHTA, CDR2 FQGNSA. This CDR3 is CASSRGGVNNQPQHF. The CDR3 DNA sequence: TGTGCCAGCAGTCGGGGGGGGGTGAACAATCAGCCCCAGCATTTT.

This clone has a handful of counts. This chain uses TRBV6-1 with TRBJ2-3; TRBD2 agrees at 8 bases. Germline loops: CDR1 MNHNS, CDR2 SASEGT. V was clipped by 7 bases and J by 2 bases; unmatched bases: 2. There are 13 residues in the CDR3. CDR3 sequence: CASTGGLTDTQYF. Written as DNA, the CDR3 is TGTGCCAGCACGGGGGGGCTCACAGATACGCAGTATTTT.

This clone was seen just once. The chain is built from TRBV30 and TRBJ2-3, with a tentative D call TRBD1 (6 bases). The CDR3 runs 13 residues. The V gene lost 5 bases and the J gene lost 4 bases, with 13 bases spanning the gap. The germline gives CDR1 GTSNPN, CDR2 SVGIG (reference sequence). The CDR3 here is CAWGQRRADTQYF. CDR3 DNA sequence: TGTGCCTGGGGACAGCGGCGAGCAGATACGCAGTATTTT.

The rearrangement uses TRBV28 and TRBJ2-7; 7 bases match TRBD1. The CDR3 contains 15 residues. V gave up 2 bases and J gave up 6 bases; unmatched junction bases: 10. Germline V gene sequence: CDR1 MDHEN, CDR2 SYDVKM. The DNA of the CDR3 is TGTGCCAGCAGTTTAGCCGGGACAGTGATTACCGAGCAGTACTTC. Protein sequence: CASSLAGTVITEQYF.